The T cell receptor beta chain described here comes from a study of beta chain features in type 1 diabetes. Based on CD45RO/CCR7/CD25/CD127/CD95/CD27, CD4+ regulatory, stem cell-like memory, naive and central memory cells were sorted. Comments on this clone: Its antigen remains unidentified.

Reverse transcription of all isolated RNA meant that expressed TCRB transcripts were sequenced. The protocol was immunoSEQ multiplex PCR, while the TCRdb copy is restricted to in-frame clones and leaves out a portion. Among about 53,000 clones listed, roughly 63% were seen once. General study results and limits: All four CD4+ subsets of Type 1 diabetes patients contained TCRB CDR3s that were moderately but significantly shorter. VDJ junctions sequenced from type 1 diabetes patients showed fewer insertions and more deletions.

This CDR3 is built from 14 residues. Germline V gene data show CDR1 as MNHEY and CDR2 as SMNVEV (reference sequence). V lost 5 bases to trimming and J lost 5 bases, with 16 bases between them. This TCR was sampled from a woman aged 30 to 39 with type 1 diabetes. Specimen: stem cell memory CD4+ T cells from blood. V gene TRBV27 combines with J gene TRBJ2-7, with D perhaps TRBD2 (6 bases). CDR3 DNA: TGTGCCAGCAGTAATCGTCGCGGGATGGACGAGCAGTACTTC. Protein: CASSNRRGMDEQYF.